This is a list of T cell receptor beta chains from one sample in a study of blood T cell repertoires in COVID-19. Libraries were prepared by immunoSEQ multiplex PCR; TCRdb keeps only in-frame clonotypes and omits some of them. Of 270,000 or so clones in the sample, about nine tenths are singletons; the top ten hold around 10%. The sample was peripheral blood. These receptor sequences come from a woman in her 30s with COVID-19, enrolled during active disease. CDR3s include the opening cysteine and the closing phenylalanine or tryptophan. The D gene is left open where the match is weak. Clone size is stated in some rows and not others, as once, few, many or a class when expanded.

size: .; J: TRBJ2-2; V: TRBV27; D: TRBD2; DNA: TGTGCCAGTAGCGGGGGGGCCATTAGGACCGGGGAGCTGTTTTTT; CDR3: CASSGGAIRTGELFF
size: .; J: TRBJ1-2; V: TRBV19; D: TRBD1; DNA: TGTGCCAGTAGTATAACAGGGGGCTATGGCTACACCTTC; CDR3: CASSITGGYGYTF
size: many; J: TRBJ2-1; V: TRBV5-1; D: .; DNA: TGCGCCACCCCAGGGGGGTTGAAAGAAAATGAGCAGTTCTTC; CDR3: CATPGGLKENEQFF
size: .; J: TRBJ1-5; V: TRBV7-6; D: .; DNA: TGTGCCAGCAGCTTTGGAGACAGACAGCCCCAGCATTTT; CDR3: CASSFGDRQPQHF
size: .; J: TRBJ1-6; V: TRBV4-2; D: TRBD1; DNA: TGTGCCAGCAGCCAAGCGGACAGGGGATTCTCACCCCTCCACTTT; CDR3: CASSQADRGFSPLHF
size: .; J: TRBJ1-5; V: TRBV6-1; D: .; DNA: TGTGCCAGCAGTGACATAAGGGGCTCGAGTCAGCCCCAGCATTTT; CDR3: CASSDIRGSSQPQHF
size: .; J: TRBJ2-3; V: TRBV5-4; D: TRBD2; DNA: TGTGCCAGCGCACGGGAACTAGCGGGGAGAGCTAGCACAGATACGCAGTATTTT; CDR3: CASARELAGRASTDTQYF
size: .; J: TRBJ1-3; V: TRBV19; D: TRBD1; DNA: TGTGCCGCTAAAGGGACAGTCTCTGGAAACACCATATATTTT; CDR3: CAAKGTVSGNTIYF
size: .; J: TRBJ1-3; V: TRBV6-5; D: TRBD1; DNA: TGTGCCAGCAGTTACGACAGGGTTGGAAACACCATATATTTT; CDR3: CASSYDRVGNTIYF
size: once; J: TRBJ2-3; V: TRBV7-9; D: TRBD2; DNA: TGTGCCAGCAGCTCCATCGGACTAGCGGGGGACACAGATACGCAGTATTTT; CDR3: CASSSIGLAGDTDTQYF
size: once; J: TRBJ2-3; V: TRBV9; D: TRBD2; DNA: TGTGCCAGCAGCTCCCGACTAGCGGGCCGGTATTATACGCAGTATTTT; CDR3: CASSSRLAGRYYTQYF
size: .; J: TRBJ1-2; V: TRBV6-1; D: TRBD1; DNA: TGTGCCAGCAGTGATTGGGGACAGCCTAACTATGGCTACACCTTC; CDR3: CASSDWGQPNYGYTF
size: .; J: TRBJ2-3; V: TRBV27; D: TRBD2; DNA: TGTGCCAGCAGTTTGCGGGCTAGCGGGGGGGCGGGGCAGGGGCAGTATTTT; CDR3: CASSLRASGGAGQGQYF
size: .; J: TRBJ1-2; V: TRBV6-5; D: .; DNA: TGTGCCAGCAGTTACTCGCGGTCCACCTATGGCTACACCTTC; CDR3: CASSYSRSTYGYTF
size: .; J: TRBJ1-1; V: TRBV7-9; D: .; DNA: TGTGCCAGCAGTCACGGGTGGGAAGCTTTCTTT; CDR3: CASSHGWEAFF
size: .; J: TRBJ2-1; V: TRBV3-1/TRBV3-2; D: .; DNA: TGTGCCAGCAGCCGGGGACTTAACAATGAGCAGTTCTTC; CDR3: CASSRGLNNEQFF
size: .; J: TRBJ1-4; V: TRBV10-3; D: TRBD1; DNA: TGTGCCATCAGCTCGGACAGGGGTGATGAAAAACTGTTTTTT; CDR3: CAISSDRGDEKLFF
size: .; J: TRBJ2-3; V: TRBV27; D: TRBD2; DNA: TGTGCCAGCAGTTTACATATAGCGGGGGAAGATACGCAGTATTTT; CDR3: CASSLHIAGEDTQYF
size: .; J: TRBJ1-3; V: TRBV5-6; D: .; DNA: TGTGCCAGCAGCTTGGACAGCCGCTCTGGAAACACCATATATTTT; CDR3: CASSLDSRSGNTIYF
size: .; J: TRBJ2-6; V: TRBV14; D: .; DNA: TGTGCCAGCAGCCACAGGGCTGGGGCCAACGTCCTGACTTTC; CDR3: CASSHRAGANVLTF
size: .; J: TRBJ2-1; V: TRBV9; D: .; DNA: TGTGCCAGCAGCGTAGGCTTTCGAGGCTCCTACAATGAGCAGTTCTTC; CDR3: CASSVGFRGSYNEQFF
size: .; J: TRBJ2-7; V: TRBV13; D: TRBD1; DNA: TGTGCCAGCAGCTTGACAGGGGGCCCCTACGAGCAGTACTTC; CDR3: CASSLTGGPYEQYF
size: few; J: TRBJ1-6; V: TRBV6-5; D: .; DNA: TGTGCCAGCAGTTATTCCAGTAATTCACCCCTCCACTTT; CDR3: CASSYSSNSPLHF
size: .; J: TRBJ1-1; V: TRBV3-1/TRBV3-2; D: .; DNA: TGTGCCAGCAGCCAAGTTGCCAGTTTGAACACTGAAGCTTTCTTT; CDR3: CASSQVASLNTEAFF
size: .; J: TRBJ1-1; V: TRBV7-8; D: .; DNA: TGTGCCAGCAGCTGGGAGCCAGCTATGAACACTGAAGCTTTCTTT; CDR3: CASSWEPAMNTEAFF
size: .; J: TRBJ1-1; V: TRBV27; D: .; DNA: TGTGCCAGCAGTTTACTGGGGGGGACCTCCCTTATGAACACTGAAGCTTTCTTT; CDR3: CASSLLGGTSLMNTEAFF
size: many; J: TRBJ1-1; V: TRBV11-3; D: TRBD1; DNA: TGTGCCAGCAGCTGGACAGGGGGGCGAGCTTTCTTT; CDR3: CASSWTGGRAFF
size: .; J: TRBJ2-7; V: TRBV7-9; D: .; DNA: TGTGCCAGCAGCTTAGATCCCCGGGGGGAGCAGTACTTC; CDR3: CASSLDPRGEQYF
size: few; J: TRBJ2-7; V: TRBV27; D: .; DNA: TGTGCCAGCAGTCTCGCCGGGACTCAATACGAGCAGTACTTC; CDR3: CASSLAGTQYEQYF
size: .; J: TRBJ1-6; V: TRBV27; D: .; DNA: TGTGCCAGCAGCTTCTCCCACAGGGTTGATAATTCACCCCTCCACTTT; CDR3: CASSFSHRVDNSPLHF
size: .; J: TRBJ1-1; V: TRBV3-1/TRBV3-2; D: .; DNA: TGTGCCAGCAGCCAAGATCTCGGGATGAACACTGAAGCTTTCTTT; CDR3: CASSQDLGMNTEAFF
size: .; J: TRBJ1-1; V: TRBV5-1; D: TRBD1; DNA: TGCGCCAGCAGCAAGGACAGGGCTAACACTGAAGCTTTCTTT; CDR3: CASSKDRANTEAFF
size: .; J: TRBJ1-4; V: TRBV15; D: TRBD1; DNA: TGTGCCACCAGCAGAACGGGACAGGGTCTTGAAAAACTGTTTTTT; CDR3: CATSRTGQGLEKLFF
size: .; J: TRBJ2-1; V: TRBV11-1; D: .; DNA: TGTGCCAGCAGCCCTCTCAATGAGCAGTTCTTC; CDR3: CASSPLNEQFF
size: .; J: TRBJ1-2; V: TRBV6-5; D: TRBD1; DNA: TGTGCCAGCAGTTACCTCGGGACAGCTTCATACTATGGCTACACCTTC; CDR3: CASSYLGTASYYGYTF
size: .; J: TRBJ1-2; V: TRBV7-9; D: TRBD1; DNA: TGTGCCAGCAGCCGCGACAGGGCGGTTGGCTACACCTTC; CDR3: CASSRDRAVGYTF
size: once; J: TRBJ1-3; V: TRBV5-1; D: .; DNA: TGCGCCAGCAGCTTGGATTCCGGGACCATATATTTT; CDR3: CASSLDSGTIYF
size: once; J: TRBJ1-1; V: TRBV19; D: TRBD1; DNA: TGTGCCAGTACTAACAGGGGCGCATTGAACACTGAAGCTTTCTTT; CDR3: CASTNRGALNTEAFF
size: .; J: TRBJ2-5; V: TRBV14; D: .; DNA: TGTGCCAGCAGCCAAGTACGAGGGGAGACCCAGTACTTC; CDR3: CASSQVRGETQYF
size: .; J: TRBJ1-3; V: TRBV6-5; D: .; DNA: TGTGCCAGCCTTCGGGGGGACGGAAACACCATATATTTT; CDR3: CASLRGDGNTIYF
size: .; J: TRBJ2-1; V: TRBV5-1; D: TRBD2; DNA: TGCGCCAGCAGCTTCGGGGGGAATGAGCAGTTCTTC; CDR3: CASSFGGNEQFF
size: .; J: TRBJ2-7; V: TRBV5-8; D: .; DNA: TGTGCCAGCAGCCACCCCGGAGAGGGCTCCTACGAGCAGTACTTC; CDR3: CASSHPGEGSYEQYF
size: once; J: TRBJ2-2; V: TRBV11-2; D: .; DNA: TGTGCCAGCAGCTTCGCGACGGGGACCGGGGAGCTGTTTTTT; CDR3: CASSFATGTGELFF
size: few; J: TRBJ2-7; V: TRBV19; D: TRBD1; DNA: TGTGCCAGTAGTAGACAGGGTTTCTACGAGCAGTACTTC; CDR3: CASSRQGFYEQYF
size: .; J: TRBJ1-2; V: TRBV24-1; D: .; DNA: TGTGCCACCAGTGGGTCGGGGGGGCGAGACTATGGCTACACCTTC; CDR3: CATSGSGGRDYGYTF
size: .; J: TRBJ1-5; V: TRBV19; D: .; DNA: TGTGCCAGTAAGGAGGGGTCAGGGCCTCAGCCCCAGCATTTT; CDR3: CASKEGSGPQPQHF
size: .; J: TRBJ1-1; V: TRBV10-3; D: .; DNA: TGTGCCATCATTCAGAGCCCTGGACTGGAGGAAGCTTTCTTT; CDR3: CAIIQSPGLEEAFF
size: once; J: TRBJ2-7; V: TRBV4-1; D: TRBD1; DNA: TGCGCCAGCAGCCAAGAAGGCAGGGGGCCTGACGAGCAGTACTTC; CDR3: CASSQEGRGPDEQYF
size: .; J: TRBJ1-5; V: TRBV7-2; D: TRBD1; DNA: TGTGCCAGCAGCTCTGACAGGGCTAATCAGCCCCAGCATTTT; CDR3: CASSSDRANQPQHF
size: .; J: TRBJ2-1; V: TRBV4-1; D: .; DNA: TGCGCCAGCAGCCAAGATTCAGTAGCGACCCAGTGGTTCTTC; CDR3: CASSQDSVATQWFF
size: .; J: TRBJ2-7; V: TRBV28; D: .; DNA: TGTGCCAGCTCCCTTATTCCCTACGAGCAGTACTTC; CDR3: CASSLIPYEQYF
size: .; J: TRBJ2-5; V: TRBV5-1; D: .; DNA: TGCGCCAGCAGCTATGAGGGTTCAGAGACCCAGTACTTC; CDR3: CASSYEGSETQYF
size: .; J: TRBJ1-2; V: TRBV27; D: .; DNA: TGTGCCAGCAGCCCCTCTACAGGAAACCGCTATGGCTACACCTTC; CDR3: CASSPSTGNRYGYTF
size: .; J: TRBJ2-1; V: TRBV7-2; D: TRBD2; DNA: TGTGCGGAGGGACTAGGCCCTCGCAATGAGCAGTTCTTC; CDR3: CAEGLGPRNEQFF